The present TCR beta chain was sequenced within a study of T-cell reconstitution after alpha-beta-depleted transplantation in children. The CDR3 contains 16 residues. Per germline, CDR1 LNHNV and CDR2 YYDKDF (reference sequence). The trim removed 1 base at V and 4 bases at J, leaving 5 bases unmatched. Unique molecular identifiers were incorporated when the TCRbeta library was constructed. TCRdb re-called the PCR reads through MiXCR, storing one row per CDR3 protein. The profile shows 440,000 or so distinct CDR3 sequences, 9.5% to 13% of them singletons. This clonotype has more than one count but fewer than ten.

The sequence came from a human donor who donated a stem cell graft to a child with acute myeloid leukemia. This sample comprised PBMCs from the stem cell graft donor, obtained from the stem cell graft. J is TRBJ2-2 and V is TRBV15, with 8 positions matching TRBD2. The CDR3 spells CATSRGSGGSTGELFF. The CDR3 nucleotides are TGTGCCACCAGCAGAGGCAGCGGGGGAAGCACCGGGGAGCTGTTTTTT.